This is a list of T cell receptor beta chains from one sample in a study of T-cell reconstitution after alpha-beta-depleted transplantation in children. TCRdb passed the PCR reads through MiXCR, listing each CDR3 protein once. The table has about 230,000 distinct CDR3 sequences, 9.5% to 13% seen once. The source material was PBMCs, sampled before TCRalphabeta/CD19-depleted stem cell transplant. Receptors originate from a child less than two years old with acute myeloid leukemia, due to receive a stem cell transplant. The CDR3 runs from the conserved cysteine through the conserved F or W. The order of the fields is D gene, J gene, V gene, clone size, CDR3 length, CDR3 protein, CDR3 DNA. A D gene is named only where the DNA matches it firmly. Not every row has a clone size; where given, it reads once, few, many or a size class.

D: TRBD1
J: TRBJ1-2
V: TRBV5-1
size: many
length: 14
CDR3: CASSPRQGAYGYTF
DNA: TGCGCCAGCAGCCCCCGACAGGGAGCCTATGGCTACACCTTC

D: TRBD2
J: TRBJ2-4
V: TRBV4-1
size: many
length: 16
CDR3: CASSQDWLAGVNIQYF
DNA: TGCGCCAGCAGCCAAGACTGGCTAGCGGGAGTGAACATTCAGTACTTC

D: TRBD2
J: TRBJ2-1
V: TRBV12-3/TRBV12-4
size: many
length: 15
CDR3: CASSLIAGENNEQFF
DNA: TGTGCCAGCAGTTTAATAGCGGGAGAAAACAATGAGCAGTTCTTC

D: NA
J: TRBJ2-2
V: TRBV2
size: many
length: 15
CDR3: CASRIRLENTGELFF
DNA: TGTGCCAGCAGGATAAGACTGGAGAACACCGGGGAGCTGTTTTTT

D: NA
J: TRBJ2-3
V: TRBV29-1
size: many
length: 11
CDR3: CSSSEEDTQYF
DNA: TGCAGTTCGTCAGAAGAAGATACGCAGTATTTT

D: NA
J: TRBJ2-7
V: TRBV20-1
size: many
length: 12
CDR3: CSGIGSSYEQYF
DNA: TGCAGTGGCATCGGTAGCTCCTACGAGCAGTACTTC

D: NA
J: TRBJ2-5
V: TRBV20-1
size: many
length: 14
CDR3: CSARDQGPFETQYF
DNA: TGCAGTGCTAGAGACCAAGGTCCTTTCGAGACCCAGTACTTC

D: NA
J: TRBJ1-1
V: TRBV5-1
size: many
length: 11
CDR3: CASRRRNEAFF
DNA: TGCGCCAGCCGCCGGAGGAATGAAGCTTTCTTT

D: TRBD2
J: TRBJ2-1
V: TRBV12-3/TRBV12-4
size: many
length: 17
CDR3: CASSDRIAGGPYNEQFF
DNA: TGTGCCAGCAGTGACCGAATAGCGGGAGGGCCATACAATGAGCAGTTCTTC

D: NA
J: TRBJ2-1
V: TRBV2
size: many
length: 13
CDR3: CASSDSRGNEQFF
DNA: TGTGCCAGCAGTGATTCTAGGGGCAATGAGCAGTTCTTC

D: NA
J: TRBJ2-2
V: TRBV11-2
size: few
length: 16
CDR3: CASSLGAGSYTGELFF
DNA: TGTGCCAGCAGCTTAGGCGCGGGAAGCTACACCGGGGAGCTGTTTTTT

D: TRBD2
J: TRBJ2-1
V: TRBV20-1
size: many
length: 17
CDR3: CSARDRLGGGSYNEQFF
DNA: TGCAGTGCTAGAGATCGGCTTGGGGGGGGCTCCTACAATGAGCAGTTCTTC

D: TRBD2
J: TRBJ2-3
V: TRBV2
size: few
length: 16
CDR3: CASSPPSGGETDTQYF
DNA: TGTGCCAGCAGCCCCCCCAGCGGGGGGGAAACAGATACGCAGTATTTT

D: NA
J: TRBJ1-2
V: TRBV11-2
size: NA
length: 14
CDR3: CASSLDRGAYGYTF
DNA: TGTGCCAGCAGCTTAGATCGGGGAGCCTATGGCTACACCTTC

D: NA
J: TRBJ1-2
V: TRBV11-2
size: NA
length: 15
CDR3: CASSPTGIRDYGYTF
DNA: TGTGCCAGCAGCCCCACAGGAATTCGTGACTATGGCTACACCTTC

D: NA
J: TRBJ1-2
V: TRBV5-1
size: NA
length: 16
CDR3: CASSLWVSDPPKGYTF
DNA: TGCGCCAGCAGCTTGTGGGTGTCGGACCCCCCAAAGGGCTACACCTTC

D: NA
J: TRBJ1-3
V: TRBV5-1
size: many
length: 17
CDR3: CASSLAPRGEAGNTIYF
DNA: TGCGCCAGCAGCTTGGCACCTCGAGGGGAAGCTGGAAACACCATATATTTT

D: TRBD1
J: TRBJ2-1
V: TRBV7-9
size: many
length: 15
CDR3: CASSLTGAPYNEQFF
DNA: TGTGCCAGCAGCTTAACAGGGGCCCCCTACAATGAGCAGTTCTTC

D: TRBD2
J: TRBJ2-3
V: TRBV28
size: many
length: 17
CDR3: CASSLTSGRVSTDTQYF
DNA: TGTGCCAGCAGTTTGACTAGCGGGAGAGTCTCCACAGATACGCAGTATTTT

D: TRBD2
J: TRBJ2-7
V: TRBV11-3
size: NA
length: 17
CDR3: CASSLGLTSGRAHEQYF
DNA: TGTGCCAGCAGCTTAGGTCTTACTTCCGGGAGGGCCCACGAGCAGTACTTC

D: NA
J: TRBJ1-1
V: TRBV12-3/TRBV12-4
size: many
length: 13
CDR3: CASSGQENTEAFF
DNA: TGTGCCAGCAGCGGGCAGGAGAACACTGAAGCTTTCTTT

D: NA
J: TRBJ2-7
V: TRBV27
size: medium-sized
length: 13
CDR3: CASSLKGQYEQYF
DNA: TGTGCCAGCAGTTTAAAAGGACAATACGAGCAGTACTTC

D: NA
J: TRBJ1-6
V: TRBV7-2
size: many
length: 14
CDR3: CASSLGQHRTPLHF
DNA: TGTGCCAGCAGCTTGGGGCAGCATAGGACACCCCTCCACTTT

D: NA
J: TRBJ1-3
V: TRBV7-8
size: many
length: 17
CDR3: CASSLGTHAYSGNTIYF
DNA: TGTGCCAGCAGCTTAGGGACCCATGCTTACTCTGGAAACACCATATATTTT

D: NA
J: TRBJ2-4
V: TRBV6-5
size: many
length: 17
CDR3: CASSLQAPPWAKNIQYF
DNA: TGTGCCAGCAGTTTACAAGCTCCCCCGTGGGCCAAAAACATTCAGTACTTC